The 6 T cell receptor beta chains below all came from one sample that was sequenced in a study of synovial regulatory T cells in juvenile arthritis. Sequenced by immunoSEQ multiplex PCR; TCRdb stores in-frame clones only, minus some. The sample totals around 2,300 clones. The synovial samples were synovial fluid, paired with peripheral blood from each active arthritis patient. Specimen: Treg cells from the synovium. The receptors were sampled from a donor younger than 30 with juvenile idiopathic arthritis.

This sequence joins TRBV7-8 and TRBJ2-3; TCRdb outputs TRBD2, but without DNA this stays unchecked. The CDR3 sequence is 14 residues long. No DNA has been recorded. Germline CDR1 is SGHVS and CDR2 is FQNEAQ. CDR3 loop: CASSFYGRTDTQYF.

This clone is labeled medium-sized (0.01 to 0.1%) based on frequency. This rearrangement joins TRBV6-6 to TRBJ1-4; TCRdb designates TRBD1, a call that cannot be tested without DNA. Germline V gene data show CDR1 as MNHNY and CDR2 as SVGAGI (reference sequence). The CDR3 totals 14 residues. No DNA sequence is on record. CDR3 loop: CASRVTGINEKLFF.

This clone is classed as medium-sized (0.01 to 0.1%) by frequency. The chain links TRBV7-9 to TRBJ1-1. Germline V gives CDR1 SEHNR, CDR2 FQNEAQ (reference sequence). This CDR3 has 13 amino acids. Nucleotide data are not available. The CDR3 loop is CASSYGLSNEAFF.

CDR3 in amino acids: CASSLYDEQFF. The chain employs TRBV7-9 and TRBJ2-1; the TRBD2 assignment by TCRdb is unverifiable without DNA. Germline lookup yields CDR1 SEHNR and CDR2 FQNEAQ (reference sequence). The CDR3 is 11 residues long. No coding sequence is recorded.

This clone is identified as medium-sized from frequency. This chain connects TRBV7-3 to TRBJ2-3; TCRdb names TRBD2, which stays unverified in the absence of DNA. Germline V gene lookup returns CDR1 SGHTA and CDR2 FQGTGA. The CDR3 covers 15 residues. The coding DNA is unavailable. CDR3 amino acids: CASSLGGRFPDTQYF.

This clone is classed as medium-sized by frequency. The chain recombines TRBV18 with TRBJ2-4; TCRdb's D call, TRBD2, is unchecked because there is no DNA. This CDR3 is built from 15 residues. No DNA sequence was recorded. Looked up from germline, CDR1 is KGHSH and CDR2 is LQKENI. The CDR3 sequence: CASSPDLSAKNIQYF.